Included here is one TCR beta chain sequence, with context. The CDR3 covers 15 residues. V was trimmed by 3 bases and J by 0 bases, leaving 11 bases between them. The V gene's germline CDR1 is MGHRA and CDR2 YSYEKL. The study recruited exposed participants who had met a COVID-19 case within 2 weeks before entry. The data originate from a study of blood T cell repertoires in COVID-19. Study-wide background: PBMCs, B-cell-depleted T cells, or T cells were the source of the cDNA or gDNA that made up the material.

Generated by immunoSEQ multiplex PCR, the TCRdb table keeps only in-frame clones and is missing some. The sample consists of around 270,000 clones, over 75% of them appearing once. The clonotype comes from a woman aged 40-49 years who had been exposed to COVID-19. Sequencing used PBMCs or T cells enriched from blood (not recorded which). This chain connects TRBV4-1 to TRBJ1-1, with TRBD1 as a possible D gene (6 bases). CDR3 DNA sequence: TGCGCCAGCAGCCAGTGGGACACTCTGAACACTGAAGCTTTCTTT. Residues: CASSQWDTLNTEAFF.